This is a list of T cell receptor beta chains from one sample in a study of blood T cell repertoires in COVID-19. Data came from immunoSEQ multiplex PCR; TCRdb stores just in-frame clones and leaves some out. The sample lists 99,000 or so clones; about four fifths were seen once. Sequencing was done on a sample of peripheral blood. The receptors were sampled from a woman older than 75 with active or convalescent COVID-19. CDR3s include the opening cysteine and the closing phenylalanine or tryptophan. The D gene is left open where the match is weak. The listing skips clone size in some rows; elsewhere it reads once, few, many or a size class.

cdr3_length | j_call | clone_size | v_call | d_call | cdr3_aa | cdr3_nt
14 | TRBJ1-2 | - | TRBV19 | - | CASSRGTANYGYTF | TGTGCCAGTAGCCGCGGAACCGCCAACTATGGCTACACCTTC
13 | TRBJ1-5 | - | TRBV29-1 | - | CSAQEGFSQPQHF | TGCAGCGCCCAAGAGGGATTTTCTCAGCCCCAGCATTTT
14 | TRBJ2-1 | few | TRBV2 | - | CASRRQSQDNEQFF | TGTGCCAGCAGACGACAGAGTCAGGACAATGAGCAGTTCTTC
16 | TRBJ1-6 | few | TRBV28 | - | CASSLWTATYNSPLHF | TGTGCCAGCAGCCTCTGGACAGCTACTTATAATTCACCCCTCCACTTT
17 | TRBJ1-5 | - | TRBV4-1 | TRBD1 | CASSQTPEATGSQPQHF | TGCGCCAGCAGCCAGACCCCCGAAGCGACAGGGAGTCAGCCCCAGCATTTT
12 | TRBJ1-1 | - | TRBV2 | - | CASRYRNTEAFF | TGTGCCAGCAGATACAGGAACACTGAAGCTTTCTTT
16 | TRBJ1-6 | - | TRBV3-1/TRBV3-2 | - | CASSQEPGVRDSPLHF | TGTGCCAGCAGCCAAGAACCCGGGGTACGAGATTCACCCCTCCACTTT
16 | TRBJ1-3 | once | TRBV11-2 | - | CASSLGGLNSGNTIYF | TGTGCCAGCAGCTTAGGGGGCCTCAACTCTGGAAACACCATATATTTT
16 | TRBJ2-2 | once | TRBV11-3 | TRBD1 | CASSPAGTDNTGELFF | TGTGCCAGCAGCCCCGCCGGGACAGACAACACCGGGGAGCTGTTTTTT
13 | TRBJ1-5 | - | TRBV7-2 | - | CASSSLTGRPQHF | TGTGCCAGCAGTTCCCTCACAGGACGGCCCCAGCATTTT
14 | TRBJ2-3 | - | TRBV11-3 | - | CASSAGGFTDTQYF | TGTGCCAGCAGCGCCGGGGGATTCACAGATACGCAGTATTTT
14 | TRBJ1-4 | few | TRBV28 | - | CASSNRGWDEKLFF | TGTGCCAGCAGCAATAGGGGATGGGATGAAAAACTGTTTTTT
17 | TRBJ2-2 | - | TRBV5-4 | - | CASSFKFGEMNTGELFF | TGTGCCAGCAGCTTTAAGTTCGGTGAGATGAACACCGGGGAGCTGTTTTTT